This note documents a single T cell receptor beta chain sequence. This sample stems from a study of blood T cell repertoires in COVID-19. The CDR3 runs 14 residues. J was trimmed by 3 bases and V by 4 bases; bases with no gene match: 5. Germline CDR1 reads SGHRS; CDR2 reads YFSETQ. Some clones are missing from TCRdb's copy, which holds only in-frame ones; the method was immunoSEQ multiplex PCR. The sample holds just under 350,000 clones, 88% seen once. The receptor was derived from a woman between 65 and 79 years old with COVID-19, enrolled during active disease. Sequencing was done on a sample of peripheral blood. This chain links TRBV5-1 with TRBJ1-1, with 8 bases lining up with TRBD1. CDR3 sequence reads: CASSNRGKDTEAFF. The CDR3 DNA sequence: TGCGCCAGCAGCAACAGGGGGAAGGACACTGAAGCTTTCTTT.